The clone carrying this T cell receptor beta chain is a singleton in its sample. Method: immunoSEQ multiplex PCR; TCRdb's copy keeps in-frame clones and lacks some. Seen here are more than 250,000 clones, roughly 84% observed once, and the top ten hold 1%. This sample is part of a study of blood T cell repertoires in COVID-19. Trimming removed 4 bases at V and 0 bases at J, with 10 bases between. This CDR3 region has 15 residues. Germline V CDR1 and CDR2: LGHNA, YSLEER. This chain joins TRBV4-3 and TRBJ1-3; TRBD1 is a possible D gene (6 bases). The TCR was taken from a man aged 50 to 60 with active or convalescent COVID-19. The sequenced material came from peripheral blood. The CDR3 DNA follows: TGCGCCAGCAGCCGACAGGCCCGCTCTGGAAACACCATATATTTT. It specifies CASSRQARSGNTIYF.